Following are 28 T cell receptor beta chains from one sample sequenced in a study of T cell responses to AZD1222 COVID-19 vaccine. Produced via immunoSEQ multiplex PCR; TCRdb's table is partial and in-frame only. This table holds roughly 160,000 clones, around 92% found once. The specimen comprised peripheral blood, sampled on day 0 of MenACWY control vaccination. The source of these receptors is an adult in good health.

This chain uses TRBV4-3 with TRBJ1-6; maybe TRBD1 (5 bases). The ends were cut back, 0 bases at V and 9 bases at J, with 12 bases in the middle. Germline V gene sequence: CDR1 LGHNA, CDR2 YSLEER. This CDR3 is 15 amino acids long. The CDR3 bases are TGCGCCAGCAGCCAAGACTGGCGGGGGGTTTCACCCCTCCACTTT. Amino acid sequence: CASSQDWRGVSPLHF.

This rearrangement joins TRBV7-9 to TRBJ1-1; possible D gene TRBD1, 6 bases. The germline gives CDR1 SEHNR, CDR2 FQNEAQ (reference sequence). V lost 5 bases to trimming and J lost 4 bases, with 14 bases between them. The CDR3 extends over 14 amino acids. CDR3 region: CASSPGGLSTEAFF. Here the CDR3 DNA reads TGTGCCAGCAGCCCCGGGGGCCTAAGCACTGAAGCTTTCTTT.

This clone was seen more than once but under ten times. This chain joins TRBV5-5 and TRBJ1-1; 7 nucleotides line up with TRBD1. The germline CDR1 and CDR2 sequences are SGHKS and YYEKEE (reference sequence). V lost 0 bases, J lost 2 bases, and 7 bases stayed unmatched. The CDR3 is made up of 16 amino acids. The CDR3 reads CASSLEQGTINTEAFF. The CDR3 DNA reads TGTGCCAGCAGCTTGGAACAGGGGACGATTAACACTGAAGCTTTCTTT.

CDR3: CASSLELAGPEQYF. The CDR3 nucleotides are TGTGCCAGCAGCTTGGAACTAGCGGGACCCGAGCAGTACTTC. The chain is built from TRBV5-4 and TRBJ2-7; TRBD2 aligns across 10 bases. The trim removed 0 bases at V and 6 bases at J, leaving 3 bases unmatched. Germline V gives CDR1 SGHNT, CDR2 YYREEE (reference sequence). The CDR3 has 14 residues.

The rearrangement joins TRBV7-5 to TRBJ2-2; TRBD1 was called by the table and not checked on the DNA. TRBV7-5 is a documented pseudogene. This CDR3 contains 14 residues. The CDR3 protein is CVRSFYRDTGELFF. The DNA for the CDR3 is TGTGTCAGAAGCTTTTACAGGGACACCGGGGAGCTGTTTTTT.

The chain employs TRBV24-1 and TRBJ1-1; D is perhaps TRBD1 (6 bases). This CDR3 spans 11 amino acids. Germline-derived CDR1 and CDR2 are KGHDR and SFDVKD. Trimming took off 7 bases at V and 7 bases at J, with 9 bases between the two ends. The CDR3 bases are TGTGCCACCAGGCAGGGACATGAAGCTTTCTTT. Translating gives CATRQGHEAFF.

V gene TRBV27 combines with J gene TRBJ2-5; D is undetermined. The CDR3 has 11 amino acids. Germline V gives CDR1 MNHEY, CDR2 SMNVEV (reference sequence). V was cut by 4 bases and J by 4 bases, with 4 bases left in between. CDR3 nucleotide sequence: TGTGCCAGCAGTTGGAGAGAGACCCAGTACTTC. Residues: CASSWRETQYF.

This sequence joins TRBV27 and TRBJ1-5; D is unresolved. The CDR3 runs to 15 residues. Between the trimmed V and J ends, which lost 3 bases and 1 base, there was a span of 10 bases. CDR1 is MNHEY and CDR2 is SMNVEV in the germline V gene (reference sequence). CDR3 nucleotides: TGTGCCAGCAGTTTTCTGCCGACCAGCAATCAGCCCCAGCATTTT. Protein: CASSFLPTSNQPQHF.

This chain connects TRBV7-9 to TRBJ1-3; 7 bases fit TRBD1. Looked up from germline, CDR1 is SEHNR and CDR2 is FQNEAQ (reference sequence). V was pared by 3 bases and J by 0 bases, with 2 bases of the junction left unmatched. The CDR3 has 15 amino acids. The CDR3 loop is CASSLGQSSGNTIYF. Here the CDR3 DNA reads TGTGCCAGCAGCTTGGGACAGAGCTCTGGAAACACCATATATTTT.

This clone has only one observation. The chain uses TRBV5-1 and TRBJ2-7; 10 bases align to TRBD1. With 0 bases clipped from V and 2 bases from J, the junction kept 2 bases outside the gene matches. Germline assignment: CDR1 SGHRS and CDR2 YFSETQ. The CDR3 extends over 15 amino acids. The CDR3 region is CASSLAGQGAYEQYF. The CDR3 DNA reads TGCGCCAGCAGCTTGGCAGGACAGGGGGCCTACGAGCAGTACTTC. Using reference TRBV5-1 and TRBJ2-7 for the parts outside the CDR3, the full variable domain is KAGVTQTPRYLIKTRGQQVTLSCSPISGHRSVSWYQQTPGQGLQFLFEYFSETQRNKGNFPGRFSGRQFSNSRSEMNVSTLELGDSALYLCASSLAGQGAYEQYFGPGTRLTVT.

This rearrangement joins TRBV28 to TRBJ2-4; 10 bases match TRBD2. The CDR3 is 18 residues long. Germline CDR1 and CDR2: MDHEN and SYDVKM. V lost 3 bases and J lost 3; bases outside the gene matches: 11. The chain's CDR3 is CASSLVASGSVGKNIQYF. The DNA of the CDR3 is TGTGCCAGCAGTTTGGTGGCTAGCGGGAGTGTCGGCAAAAACATTCAGTACTTC.

The chain is built from TRBV5-5 and TRBJ2-3; D unresolved. The CDR3 is made up of 15 amino acids. Germline-derived CDR1 and CDR2 are SGHKS and YYEKEE (reference sequence). V dropped 3 bases and J dropped 5 bases, with 16 bases sitting between them. This CDR3 reads CASSSLYPTRDTQYF. The CDR3 coding sequence is TGTGCCAGCAGCTCCCTTTACCCGACCAGAGATACGCAGTATTTT.

The chain carries TRBV24-1 and TRBJ1-2; 8 nucleotides match TRBD1. The CDR3 is 14 amino acids. Germline CDR1 reads KGHDR; CDR2 reads SFDVKD. V shed 4 bases and J 8 bases; nucleotides not matched to a gene: 8. DNA of the CDR3: TGTGCCACCAGTGAATCCGACAGGGGAGGGGGCTACACCTTC. Its translation is CATSESDRGGGYTF.

This clone was recorded a few times. The chain has TRBV7-9 and TRBJ1-2, with a tentative D call TRBD1 (6 bases). This CDR3 is built from 14 residues. Germline V gene lookup returns CDR1 SEHNR and CDR2 FQNEAQ (reference sequence). Trimming pared 5 bases from V and 3 bases from J, leaving 13 bases between. This CDR3 reads CASSLVQGYYGYTF. CDR3 nucleotides: TGTGCCAGCAGCCTAGTACAGGGTTACTATGGCTACACCTTC. Based on the CDR3 plus reference TRBV7-9 and TRBJ1-2, the full variable domain is DTGVSQNPRHKITKRGQNVTFRCDPISEHNRLYWYRQTLGQGPEFLTYFQNEAQLEKSRLLSDRFSAERPKGSFSTLEIQRTEQGDSAMYLCASSLVQGYYGYTFGSGTRLTVV.

The chain carries TRBV27 and TRBJ2-2; 8 nucleotides line up with TRBD2. Germline V lookup: CDR1 MNHEY, CDR2 SMNVEV (reference sequence). J lost 3 bases, V lost 1 base, and 7 bases had no gene match. This CDR3 has 17 amino acids. As DNA, the CDR3 is TGTGCCAGCAGTTTATTTGCGGGAGGCCTCGACACCGGGGAGCTGTTTTTT. Its translation: CASSLFAGGLDTGELFF.

This chain joins TRBV3-1 (or the pseudogene TRBV3-2) and TRBJ1-1; 7 bases agree with TRBD1. The CDR3 spans 16 residues. V dropped 4 bases and J dropped 2; count of bases not matched to a gene: 10. Germline V lookup: CDR1 LGHDT, CDR2 YNNKEL (reference sequence). The CDR3, as DNA: TGTGCCAGCAGCCCAACCACAGGGGTCCGAAACACTGAAGCTTTCTTT. Protein sequence: CASSPTTGVRNTEAFF.

The CDR3 loop reads CASKMSLREDRNYEQYF. The DNA of the CDR3 is TGTGCCAGTAAGATGTCGTTGAGAGAGGACAGGAACTACGAGCAGTACTTC. This chain connects TRBV19 to TRBJ2-7, with TRBD1 identical over 7 bases. From germline, CDR1 is LNHDA and CDR2 SQIVND (reference sequence). This CDR3 region has 17 residues. V lost 7 bases to trimming and J lost 3 bases; unmatched junction nucleotides: 18.

This clone was seen more than once but under ten times. The chain links TRBV5-4 to TRBJ1-1; no clear D. The germline V gene encodes CDR1 SGHNT and CDR2 YYREEE (reference sequence). Trimming removed 0 bases from V and 0 bases from J, with 6 bases in between. The CDR3 sequence is 14 residues long. The chain's CDR3 is CASSLEAMNTEAFF. CDR3 nucleotide sequence: TGTGCCAGCAGCTTGGAAGCCATGAACACTGAAGCTTTCTTT.

This chain links TRBV6-5 with TRBJ2-3; tentatively, D is TRBD1 (5 bases). Between the trimmed V and J ends, which lost 6 bases and 1 base, there was a span of 11 bases. The V gene's germline CDR1 is MNHEY and CDR2 SVGAGI. This CDR3 contains 14 residues. CDR3 loop: CASSQGPGTDTQYF. The CDR3 DNA reads as TGTGCCAGCAGCCAGGGCCCGGGCACAGATACGCAGTATTTT.

The V and J genes are TRBV27 and TRBJ1-2; D gene unclear. Deletions cut 4 bases from V and 7 bases from J, with 22 bases between. This CDR3 has 16 residues. Germline assignment: CDR1 MNHEY and CDR2 SMNVEV (reference sequence). The CDR3 coding sequence is TGTGCCAGCAGTTCCCAAGACACCCCGCCGCGGGGTGGCTACACCTTC. As protein: CASSSQDTPPRGGYTF.

The genes are TRBV19 and TRBJ2-3; D is unclear. The CDR3 totals 13 residues. Germline V gives CDR1 LNHDA, CDR2 SQIVND (reference sequence). With 5 bases removed from V and 1 base from J, the gap between germline ends came to 7 bases. CDR3 region: CASSVPGTDTQYF. The CDR3 DNA sequence: TGTGCCAGTAGTGTGCCAGGCACAGATACGCAGTATTTT.

CDR3 in amino acids: CASTRWGPNVLTF. CDR3 DNA: TGTGCCAGCACCCGTTGGGGACCCAACGTCCTGACTTTC. The chain has TRBV6-5 and TRBJ2-6; D is possibly TRBD1 or TRBD2 (5 bases each). CDR1 and CDR2 (germline): MNHEY, SVGAGI. The germline V and J ends were trimmed by 7 bases and 8 bases, with 12 bases remaining between them. This CDR3 is 13 amino acids long.

This chain uses TRBV6-6 with TRBJ1-1; no definite D call. V lost 4 bases to trimming and J lost 1 base, with 7 bases between them. The CDR3 extends over 13 amino acids. The germline CDR1 and CDR2 sequences are MNHNY and SVGAGI (reference sequence). In nucleotides, the CDR3 is TGTGCCAGCAGTTCCACCTCGAACACTGAAGCTTTCTTT. The encoded protein is CASSSTSNTEAFF.

The chain couples TRBV5-1 to TRBJ2-1; 14 nucleotides agree with TRBD2. The V and J ends lost 4 bases and 4 bases, in that order; junction bases with no gene match: 4. Germline CDR1 SGHRS, CDR2 YFSETQ. The CDR3 spans 16 residues. The CDR3 loop reads CASSGTSGSAYNEQFF. CDR3 DNA sequence: TGCGCCAGCAGCGGGACTAGCGGGAGCGCATACAATGAGCAGTTCTTC.

The gene calls are TRBV30 and TRBJ1-2; 7 nucleotides align to TRBD1. Germline CDR1 GTSNPN, CDR2 SVGIG (reference sequence). Trimming at V came to 0 bases and at J to 4 bases, leaving 8 bases not matched to a gene. CDR3 size: 15 residues. CDR3 region: CAWSVRGQVLYGYTF. CDR3 DNA sequence: TGTGCCTGGAGTGTACGAGGACAGGTCCTCTATGGCTACACCTTC.

J is TRBJ1-1 and V is TRBV18, with D tentatively TRBD1 (6 bases). The CDR3 extends over 14 amino acids. V shed 3 bases and J shed 3 bases, with 11 bases lying between them. Germline V gene lookup returns CDR1 KGHSH and CDR2 LQKENI. CDR3: CASSPGGADTEAFF. For the CDR3, the DNA is TGTGCCAGCTCACCTGGGGGGGCGGACACTGAAGCTTTCTTT.

The J gene is TRBJ1-2, the V gene TRBV3-1 (or the pseudogene TRBV3-2); D is possibly TRBD1 (5 bases). V lost 6 bases and J lost 8, with 16 bases in between. The CDR3 consists of 13 residues. CDR1 and CDR2 (germline): LGHDT, YNNKEL (reference sequence). CDR3 loop: CASSLLTGEGYTF. The CDR3 nucleotides are TGTGCCAGCAGTTTACTAACGGGGGAAGGCTACACCTTC.

V gene TRBV9 combines with J gene TRBJ1-1, with D possibly being TRBD1 (5 bases). The CDR3 extends over 15 amino acids. CDR1 and CDR2 (germline): SGDLS, YYNGEE. With 0 bases removed from V and 0 bases from J, the gap between germline ends came to 9 bases. Here the CDR3 reads CASSVAPGVNTEAFF. The CDR3 DNA reads as TGTGCCAGCAGCGTAGCACCGGGGGTGAACACTGAAGCTTTCTTT.